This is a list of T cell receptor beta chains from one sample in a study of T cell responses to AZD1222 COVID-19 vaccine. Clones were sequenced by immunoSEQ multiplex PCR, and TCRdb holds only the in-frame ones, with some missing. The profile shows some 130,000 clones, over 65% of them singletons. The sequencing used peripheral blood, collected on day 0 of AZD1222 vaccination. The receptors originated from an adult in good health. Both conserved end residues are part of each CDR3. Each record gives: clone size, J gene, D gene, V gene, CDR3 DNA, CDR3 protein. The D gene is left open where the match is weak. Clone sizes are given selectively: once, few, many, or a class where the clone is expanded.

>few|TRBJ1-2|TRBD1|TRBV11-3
TGTGCCAGCAGCATTCCCCGCAGGGGGCGAACTAACTATGGCTACACCTTC
CASSIPRRGRTNYGYTF
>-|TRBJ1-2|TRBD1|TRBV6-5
TGTGCCAGCAGTGACTCCGGTGGGACAGGCTACGGCTACACCTTC
CASSDSGGTGYGYTF
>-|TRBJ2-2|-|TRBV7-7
TGTGCTAGCAGCTCTGGACATGGGGCAGGCAACACCGGGGAGCTGTTTTTT
CASSSGHGAGNTGELFF
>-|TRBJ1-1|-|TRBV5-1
TGCGCCAGCAGCTTGGTGGGGGAACGGACTGAAGCTTTCTTT
CASSLVGERTEAFF
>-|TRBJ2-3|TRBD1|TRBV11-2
TGTGCCAGCAGCTCCGGACAGGGGGCGCGTGCAGATACGCAGTATTTT
CASSSGQGARADTQYF
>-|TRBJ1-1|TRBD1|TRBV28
TGTGCCAGCAGTCCCCCACAGGGGTCCCTCCCTGAAGCTTTCTTT
CASSPPQGSLPEAFF
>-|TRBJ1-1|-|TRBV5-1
TGCGCCAGCAGCTTGCAGGCCGCGAACACTGAAGCTTTCTTT
CASSLQAANTEAFF
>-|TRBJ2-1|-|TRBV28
TGTGCCAGCAGCCCCCCTCGTTATAATGAGCAGTTCTTC
CASSPPRYNEQFF
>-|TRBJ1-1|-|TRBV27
TGTGCCAGCAGTTTATCTGCAGGGGCCGGGTACACTGAAGCTTTCTTT
CASSLSAGAGYTEAFF
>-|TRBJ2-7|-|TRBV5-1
TGCGCCAGCAGGGCCGGGCAGGGCTTTACCTACGAGCAGTACTTC
CASRAGQGFTYEQYF
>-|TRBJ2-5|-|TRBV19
TGTGCCAGCGGTTCCGGCTGGACGGAGGAGACCCAGTACTTC
CASGSGWTEETQYF